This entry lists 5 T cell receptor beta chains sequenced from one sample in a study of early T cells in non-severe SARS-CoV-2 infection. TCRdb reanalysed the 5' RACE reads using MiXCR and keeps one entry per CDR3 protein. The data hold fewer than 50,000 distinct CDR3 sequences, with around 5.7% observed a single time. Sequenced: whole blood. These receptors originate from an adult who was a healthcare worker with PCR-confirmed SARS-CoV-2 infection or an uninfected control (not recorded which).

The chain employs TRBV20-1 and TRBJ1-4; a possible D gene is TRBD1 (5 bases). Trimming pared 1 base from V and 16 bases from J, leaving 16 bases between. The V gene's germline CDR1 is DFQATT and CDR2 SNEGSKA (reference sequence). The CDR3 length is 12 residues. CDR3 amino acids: CSARGPGYFPFF. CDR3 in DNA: TGCAGTGCTAGAGGACCAGGGTACTTTCCGTTTTTT.

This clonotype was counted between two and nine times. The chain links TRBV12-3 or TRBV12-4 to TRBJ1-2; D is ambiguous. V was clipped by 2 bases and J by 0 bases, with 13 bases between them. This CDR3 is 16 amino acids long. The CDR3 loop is CASSLRRVPSNYGYTF. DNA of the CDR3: TGTGCCAGCAGTTTAAGGAGGGTACCTTCTAACTATGGCTACACCTTC.

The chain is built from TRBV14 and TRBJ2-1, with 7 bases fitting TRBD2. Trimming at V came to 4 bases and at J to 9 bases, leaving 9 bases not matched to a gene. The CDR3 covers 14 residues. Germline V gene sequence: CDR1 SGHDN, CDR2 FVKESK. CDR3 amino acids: CASSLERGEVEQFF. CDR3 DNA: TGTGCCAGCAGCCTGGAGCGGGGAGAGGTTGAGCAGTTCTTC.

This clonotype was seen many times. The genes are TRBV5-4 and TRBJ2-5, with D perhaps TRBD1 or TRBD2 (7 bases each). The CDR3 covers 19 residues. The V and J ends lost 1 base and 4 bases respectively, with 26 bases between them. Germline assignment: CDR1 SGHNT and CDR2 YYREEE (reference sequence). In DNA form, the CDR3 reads TGTGCCAGCAGCTTGAGGGGGGGCCGGGACAGAGGGCTAGGAGAGACCCAGTACTTC. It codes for CASSLRGGRDRGLGETQYF.

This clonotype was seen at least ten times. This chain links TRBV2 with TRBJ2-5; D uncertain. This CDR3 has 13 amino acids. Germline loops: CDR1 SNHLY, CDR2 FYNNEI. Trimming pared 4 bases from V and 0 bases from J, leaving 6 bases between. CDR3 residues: CASSGMYQETQYF. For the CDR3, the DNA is TGTGCCAGCAGTGGGATGTACCAAGAGACCCAGTACTTC.